Shown below are 19 T cell receptor beta chains from a single sample sequenced in a study of T cells after yellow fever vaccination. Each CDR3 protein is one row after TCRdb ran MiXCR on the 5' RACE reads. The sample contains about 360,000 distinct CDR3 sequences, more than 5.5% of which appear only once. Sequences were derived from PBMCs, sampled 5 days after the yellow fever booster vaccination. These receptors were taken from a young man who received the YFV17D yellow fever vaccine.

This chain connects TRBV18 to TRBJ2-2; 7 positions agree with TRBD2. The V segment lost 3 bases and the J segment 3 bases; nucleotides outside the gene matches: 4. Germline V gene data show CDR1 as KGHSH and CDR2 as LQKENI. CDR3 size: 15 residues. Written as DNA, the CDR3 is TGTGCCAGCTCACCTGCCGCGGGAGACACCGGGGAGCTGTTTTTT. Its translation is CASSPAAGDTGELFF.

The V and J genes are TRBV27 and TRBJ2-7; 7 bases align to TRBD1. Germline assignment: CDR1 MNHEY and CDR2 SMNVEV (reference sequence). The CDR3 has 14 residues. V lost 3 bases to trimming and J lost 6 bases; unmatched junction nucleotides: 8. The CDR3: CASSFTGTASEQYF. The DNA of the CDR3 is TGTGCCAGCAGTTTTACCGGGACAGCAAGCGAGCAGTACTTC.

This clonotype came up many times. The chain carries TRBV5-1 and TRBJ2-5; TRBD1 or TRBD2 may be the D gene (6 bases each). Germline CDR1 SGHRS, CDR2 YFSETQ. The V gene lost 2 bases and the J gene lost 7 bases, with 15 bases spanning the gap. This CDR3 is 14 amino acids long. Here the CDR3 DNA reads TGCGCCAGCAGCTTAGGGGGAGGTATGGTGACCCAGTACTTC. Its translation: CASSLGGGMVTQYF.

This clonotype was seen ten or more times. The chain recombines TRBV6-2 or TRBV6-3 with TRBJ2-1, with TRBD1 identical over 7 bases. Germline CDR1 reads MNHEY; CDR2 reads SVGEGT. The CDR3 runs 17 residues. Unmatched junction bases numbered 13, after V lost 6 bases and J lost 2 bases. The CDR3 here is CASSKSRGPPTYNEQFF. CDR3 in DNA: TGTGCCAGCAGCAAATCGAGGGGGCCCCCTACCTACAATGAGCAGTTCTTC.

This clonotype came up many times. The chain combines TRBV7-2 with TRBJ2-5; TRBD2 agrees at 14 bases. The CDR3 spans 16 residues. V dropped 4 bases and J dropped 4; count of bases not matched to a gene: 5. Germline lookup yields CDR1 SGHTA and CDR2 FQGNSA. The CDR3 bases are TGTGCCAGCAGCTACGGACTAGCGGGAGGACGAGAGACCCAGTACTTC. This codes for CASSYGLAGGRETQYF.

The table lists this clonotype with a few counts. The rearrangement uses TRBV29-1 and TRBJ2-5, with D perhaps TRBD2 (5 bases). Germline assignment: CDR1 SQVTM and CDR2 ANQGSEA. With 4 bases removed from V and 8 bases from J, the gap between germline ends came to 14 bases. The CDR3 consists of 12 residues. The CDR3 sequence is CSVGRSAITQYF. The CDR3, as DNA: TGCAGCGTTGGGAGGAGTGCGATAACCCAGTACTTC.

This clonotype was seen repeatedly, ten times or more. This chain uses TRBV29-1 with TRBJ2-7; D is perhaps TRBD1 or TRBD2 (5 bases each). With 6 bases removed from V and 2 bases from J, the gap between germline ends came to 20 bases. This CDR3 is built from 15 residues. Germline V gives CDR1 SQVTM, CDR2 ANQGSEA. CDR3 in amino acids: CSVGESGTRAYEQYF. The DNA of the CDR3 is TGCAGCGTGGGGGAGTCGGGCACCCGGGCCTACGAGCAGTACTTC.

This clonotype was found many times. The junction and the germline gene differ at one end; a read error may be behind it. The rearrangement uses TRBV6-1 and TRBJ2-2, with D uncertain. This CDR3 has 14 residues. Germline V lookup: CDR1 MNHNS, CDR2 SASEGT. The CDR3 nucleotides read TGTGCCAGCATTGAAGCTACCCACACCGGGGAGCTGTTTTTT. Encoded protein: CASIEATHTGELFF.

The chain is built from TRBV7-8 and TRBJ2-1; D possibly corresponds to TRBD2 (6 bases). Germline V gene lookup returns CDR1 SGHVS and CDR2 FQNEAQ. V was cut by 7 bases and J by 1 base, with 11 bases left in between. The CDR3 runs to 14 residues. The CDR3, as DNA: TGTGCCAGCATCGGGGGAGCATCCTACAATGAGCAGTTCTTC. Amino acids: CASIGGASYNEQFF.

This chain connects TRBV27 to TRBJ2-7, with D possibly TRBD2 on 6 matching bases. From germline, CDR1 is MNHEY and CDR2 SMNVEV (reference sequence). V gave up 5 bases and J gave up 6 bases, with 14 bases separating them. The CDR3 totals 13 residues. CDR3 sequence (DNA): TGTGCCAGCAGTGACCCGACTAGACCCGAGCAGTACTTC. Translating gives CASSDPTRPEQYF.

Ten or more counts support this clonotype. The genes are TRBV12-3 or TRBV12-4 and TRBJ2-2, with D unclear. Trimming removed 5 bases at V and 5 bases at J, with 12 bases between. There are 14 residues in the CDR3. Here the CDR3 reads CASSAHGLTGELFF. CDR3 nucleotides: TGTGCCAGCAGTGCGCACGGATTGACCGGGGAGCTGTTTTTT.

This clonotype was counted ten times or more. The CDR3 DNA reads as TGCGCCAGCAGCTTGGATCCAGCGGGATCCTACGAGCAGTACTTC. It specifies CASSLDPAGSYEQYF. The chain recombines TRBV5-1 with TRBJ2-7, with TRBD2 identical over 7 bases. The CDR3 sequence is 15 residues long. Germline CDR1 and CDR2: SGHRS and YFSETQ. With V trimmed by 0 bases and J by 1 base, 4 bases remained unmatched.

This clonotype was seen many times. The V call is TRBV7-9, the J call TRBJ2-7; no clear D. The CDR3 runs to 13 residues. V lost 2 bases to trimming and J lost 3 bases, with 8 bases between them. Germline lookup yields CDR1 SEHNR and CDR2 FQNEAQ (reference sequence). As DNA, the CDR3 is TGTGCCAGCAGCTTATCCACAGACTACGAGCAGTACTTC. Amino acids: CASSLSTDYEQYF.

This clonotype was seen only a few times. The chain is built from TRBV18 and TRBJ2-1; perhaps TRBD2 as D (5 bases). Trimming left V 5 bases short and J 5 bases short, with 10 bases between. There are 13 residues in the CDR3. Germline V gene data show CDR1 as KGHSH and CDR2 as LQKENI. CDR3 nucleotide sequence: TGTGCCAGCTCATCAACTAGGGACAATGAGCAGTTCTTC. It translates to CASSSTRDNEQFF.

This clonotype was observed at least ten times. The rearrangement links TRBV7-9 to TRBJ1-3; perhaps TRBD1 as D (5 bases). Germline CDR1 is SEHNR and CDR2 is FQNEAQ (reference sequence). The CDR3 is 15 amino acids. V shed 5 bases and J shed 0 bases, with 11 bases lying between them. CDR3 DNA sequence: TGTGCCAGCAGCCGCACGGGGCACTCTGGAAACACCATATATTTT. This translates into CASSRTGHSGNTIYF.

The chain has TRBV12-3 or TRBV12-4 and TRBJ1-1, with a tentative D call TRBD1 (6 bases). There are 13 residues in the CDR3. Trimming cost V 6 bases and J 4 bases, with 12 bases left between them. The CDR3, as DNA: TGTGCCAGCAGAGGGGGGGGAGGCACTGAAGCTTTCTTT. This encodes CASRGGGGTEAFF.

The chain uses TRBV5-1 and TRBJ2-7; no clear D. The CDR3 loop spans 13 amino acids. The V end was cut by 1 base, the J end by 3 bases, with 8 bases between. Germline V gene lookup returns CDR1 SGHRS and CDR2 YFSETQ. The CDR3 DNA reads as TGCGCCAGCAGCTTGTTGTCTGGCTACGAGCAGTACTTC. Its protein product is CASSLLSGYEQYF.

This clonotype was detected a few times. CDR3 in amino acids: CASSLRLAGEYEQYF. The CDR3 DNA is TGTGCCAGCAGCTTGAGACTAGCGGGAGAGTACGAGCAGTACTTC. The rearrangement links TRBV7-2 to TRBJ2-7, with 12 bases lining up with TRBD2. V lost 3 bases to trimming and J lost 4 bases; unmatched junction nucleotides: 4. Germline CDR1 and CDR2: SGHTA and FQGNSA. The CDR3 extends over 15 amino acids.

The table lists this clonotype with many counts. The genes are TRBV7-2 and TRBJ2-1, with D tentatively TRBD2 (6 bases). This CDR3 has 13 amino acids. CDR1 is SGHTA, CDR2 FQGNSA, per germline. Trimming left V 5 bases short and J 9 bases short, with 14 bases between. This chain's CDR3 is CASSRSGRSEQFF. The CDR3, as DNA: TGTGCCAGCAGCCGCTCAGGGAGGAGTGAGCAGTTCTTC.